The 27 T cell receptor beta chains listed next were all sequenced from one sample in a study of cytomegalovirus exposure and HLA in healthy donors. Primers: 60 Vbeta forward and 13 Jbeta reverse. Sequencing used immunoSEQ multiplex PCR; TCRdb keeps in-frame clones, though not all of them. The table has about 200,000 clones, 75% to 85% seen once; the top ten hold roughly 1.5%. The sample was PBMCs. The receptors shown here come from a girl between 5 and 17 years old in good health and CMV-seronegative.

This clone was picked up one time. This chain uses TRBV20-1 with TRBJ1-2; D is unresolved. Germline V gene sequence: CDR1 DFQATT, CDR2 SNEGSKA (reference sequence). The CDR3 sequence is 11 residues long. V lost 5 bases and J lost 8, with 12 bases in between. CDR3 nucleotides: TGCAGTGCTCGACACGGATCAGGCTACACCTTC. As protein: CSARHGSGYTF.

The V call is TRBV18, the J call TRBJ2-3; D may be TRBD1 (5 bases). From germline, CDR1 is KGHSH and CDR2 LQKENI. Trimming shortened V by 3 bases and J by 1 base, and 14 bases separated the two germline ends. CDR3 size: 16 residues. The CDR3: CASSPATVGGTDTQYF. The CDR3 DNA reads TGTGCCAGCTCACCCGCGACAGTTGGTGGCACAGATACGCAGTATTTT.

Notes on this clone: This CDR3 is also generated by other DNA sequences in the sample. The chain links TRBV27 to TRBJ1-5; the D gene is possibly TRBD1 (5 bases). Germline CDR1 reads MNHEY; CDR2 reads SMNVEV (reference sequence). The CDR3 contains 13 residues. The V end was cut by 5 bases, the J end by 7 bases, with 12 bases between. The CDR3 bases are TGTGCCAGCAGTGGGCCAGGGAACCAGCCCCAGCATTTT. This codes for CASSGPGNQPQHF.

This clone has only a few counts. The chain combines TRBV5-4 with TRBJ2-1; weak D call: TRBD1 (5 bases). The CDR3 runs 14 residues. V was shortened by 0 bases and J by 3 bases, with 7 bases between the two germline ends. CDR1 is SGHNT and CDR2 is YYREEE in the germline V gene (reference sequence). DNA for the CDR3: TGTGCCAGCAGCTTGGACAGGAACTACAATGAGCAGTTCTTC. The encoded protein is CASSLDRNYNEQFF.

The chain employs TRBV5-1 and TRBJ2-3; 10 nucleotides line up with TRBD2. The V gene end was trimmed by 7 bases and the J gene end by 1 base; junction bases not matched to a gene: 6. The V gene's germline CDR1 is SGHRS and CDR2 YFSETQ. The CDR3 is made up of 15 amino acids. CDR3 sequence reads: CASQTTSGGTDTQYF. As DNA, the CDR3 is TGCGCCAGCCAAACTACTAGCGGGGGCACAGATACGCAGTATTTT.

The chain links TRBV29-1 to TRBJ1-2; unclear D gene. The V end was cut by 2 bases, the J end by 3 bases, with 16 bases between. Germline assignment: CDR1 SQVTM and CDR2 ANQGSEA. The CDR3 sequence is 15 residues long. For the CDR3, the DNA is TGCAGCGTTGAAATAGGCCGAGGAAGCTACTATGGCTACACCTTC. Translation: CSVEIGRGSYYGYTF.

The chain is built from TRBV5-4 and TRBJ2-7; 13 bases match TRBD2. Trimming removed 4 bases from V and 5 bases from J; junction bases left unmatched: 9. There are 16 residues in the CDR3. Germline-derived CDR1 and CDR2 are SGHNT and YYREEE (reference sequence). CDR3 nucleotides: TGTGCCAGCAGCGATGGGACTAGCGGGAAAGACGACGAGCAGTACTTC. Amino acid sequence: CASSDGTSGKDDEQYF.

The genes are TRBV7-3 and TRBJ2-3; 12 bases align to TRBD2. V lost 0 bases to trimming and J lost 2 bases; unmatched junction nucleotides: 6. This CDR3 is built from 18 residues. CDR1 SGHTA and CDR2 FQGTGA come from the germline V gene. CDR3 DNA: TGTGCCAGCAGCTTAACAGCTAGCGGGGGGGCAACCACAGATACGCAGTATTTT. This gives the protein CASSLTASGGATTDTQYF.

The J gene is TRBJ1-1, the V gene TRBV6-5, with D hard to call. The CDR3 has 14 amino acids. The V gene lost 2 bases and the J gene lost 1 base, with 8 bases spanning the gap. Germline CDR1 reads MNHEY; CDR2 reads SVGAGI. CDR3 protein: CASSYRQENTEAFF. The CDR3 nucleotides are TGTGCCAGCAGTTACCGCCAGGAGAACACTGAAGCTTTCTTT.

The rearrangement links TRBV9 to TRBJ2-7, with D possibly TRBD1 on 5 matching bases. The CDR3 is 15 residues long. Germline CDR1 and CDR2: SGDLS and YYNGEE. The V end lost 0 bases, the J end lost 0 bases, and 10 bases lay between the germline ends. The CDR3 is CASSVGLTASYEQYF. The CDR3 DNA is TGTGCCAGCAGCGTAGGTCTGACAGCCTCCTACGAGCAGTACTTC.

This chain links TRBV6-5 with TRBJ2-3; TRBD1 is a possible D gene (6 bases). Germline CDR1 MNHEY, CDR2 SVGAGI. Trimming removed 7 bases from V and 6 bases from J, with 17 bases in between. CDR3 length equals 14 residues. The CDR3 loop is CASIQFRGADTQYF. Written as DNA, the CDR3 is TGTGCCAGCATACAATTCAGGGGAGCCGATACGCAGTATTTT.

The CDR3 DNA reads TGTGCCAGCAGCCAGGGACACAGTTTTAACTATGGCTACACCTTC. It codes for CASSQGHSFNYGYTF. The chain carries TRBV7-8 and TRBJ1-2; D is perhaps TRBD1 (6 bases). Trimming pared 5 bases from V and 1 base from J, leaving 14 bases between. The CDR3 sequence is 15 residues long. CDR1 and CDR2 (germline): SGHVS, FQNEAQ.

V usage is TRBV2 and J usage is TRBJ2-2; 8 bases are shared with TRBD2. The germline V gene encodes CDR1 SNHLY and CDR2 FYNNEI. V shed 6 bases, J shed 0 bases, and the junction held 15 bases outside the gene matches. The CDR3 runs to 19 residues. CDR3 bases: TGTGCCAGCAGGCCGGGACTAGAAAACCCGTTTACGAACACCGGGGAGCTGTTTTTT. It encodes CASRPGLENPFTNTGELFF.

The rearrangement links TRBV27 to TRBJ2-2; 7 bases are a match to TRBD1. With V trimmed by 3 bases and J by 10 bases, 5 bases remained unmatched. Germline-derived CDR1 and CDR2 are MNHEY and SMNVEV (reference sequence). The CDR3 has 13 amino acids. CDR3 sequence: CASSLNRGLELFF. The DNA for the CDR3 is TGTGCCAGCAGTTTGAACAGGGGTTTGGAGCTGTTTTTT.

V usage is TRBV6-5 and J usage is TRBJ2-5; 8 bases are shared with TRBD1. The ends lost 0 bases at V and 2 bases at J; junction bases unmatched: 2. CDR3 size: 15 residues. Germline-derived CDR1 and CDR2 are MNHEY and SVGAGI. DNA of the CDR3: TGTGCCAGCAGTTACTCGGGACAGGAACAAGAGACCCAGTACTTC. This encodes CASSYSGQEQETQYF.

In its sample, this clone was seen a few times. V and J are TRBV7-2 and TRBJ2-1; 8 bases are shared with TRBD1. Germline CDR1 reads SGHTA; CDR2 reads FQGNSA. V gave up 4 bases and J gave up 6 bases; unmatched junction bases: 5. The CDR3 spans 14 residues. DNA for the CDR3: TGTGCCAGCAGCTCAATGACAGGGGCCAATGAGCAGTTCTTC. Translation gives CASSSMTGANEQFF. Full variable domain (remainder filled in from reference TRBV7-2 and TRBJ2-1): GAGVSQSPSNKVTEKGKDVELRCDPISGHTALYWYRQSLGQGLEFLIYFQGNSAPDKSGLPSDRFSAERTGGSVSTLTIQRTQQEDSAVYLCASSSMTGANEQFFGPGTRLTVL.

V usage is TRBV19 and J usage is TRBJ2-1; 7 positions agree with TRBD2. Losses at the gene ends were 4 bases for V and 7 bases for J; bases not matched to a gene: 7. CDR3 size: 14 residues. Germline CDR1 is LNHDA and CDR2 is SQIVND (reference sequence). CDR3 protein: CASSSGSWLNEQFF. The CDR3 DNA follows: TGTGCCAGTAGTAGCGGGAGTTGGTTGAATGAGCAGTTCTTC.

The CDR3 region has the DNA TGTGCCAGCAGCTTACGAGGGGAGGACGAGCAGTACTTC. It specifies CASSLRGEDEQYF. J is TRBJ2-7 and V is TRBV5-5; a possible D gene is TRBD2 (6 bases). Germline-derived CDR1 and CDR2 are SGHKS and YYEKEE (reference sequence). Trimming took 2 bases from V and 5 from J, leaving 11 bases between them. This CDR3 spans 13 amino acids.

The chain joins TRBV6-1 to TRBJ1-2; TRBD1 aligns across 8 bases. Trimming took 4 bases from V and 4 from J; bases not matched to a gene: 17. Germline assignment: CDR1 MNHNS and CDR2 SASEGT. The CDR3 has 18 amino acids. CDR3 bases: TGTGCCAGCAGTGCGGTCGTAGGGACAGGCGGTGTGCCCTATGGCTACACCTTC. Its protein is CASSAVVGTGGVPYGYTF.

The CDR3 loop is CASSQPPAGLPLPSDTQYF. In DNA form, the CDR3 reads TGTGCCAGCAGCCAACCCCCCGCAGGCCTTCCTCTACCCTCAGATACGCAGTATTTT. The chain links TRBV14 to TRBJ2-3; D remains unclear. This CDR3 is 19 amino acids long. The germline gives CDR1 SGHDN, CDR2 FVKESK. Trimming removed 2 bases from V and 4 bases from J, with 25 bases in between. Full variable domain (missing parts from reference TRBV14 and TRBJ2-3): EAGVTQFPSHSVIEKGQTVTLRCDPISGHDNLYWYRRVMGKEIKFLLHFVKESKQDESGMPNNRFLAERTGGTYSTLKVQPAELEDSGVYFCASSQPPAGLPLPSDTQYFGPGTRLTVL.

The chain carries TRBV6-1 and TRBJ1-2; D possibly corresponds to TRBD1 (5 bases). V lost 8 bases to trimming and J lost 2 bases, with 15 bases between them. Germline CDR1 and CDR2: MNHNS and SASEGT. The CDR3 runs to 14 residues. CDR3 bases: TGTGCCAGCCGAAGTGGTCGGACAAACTATGGCTACACCTTC. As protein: CASRSGRTNYGYTF.

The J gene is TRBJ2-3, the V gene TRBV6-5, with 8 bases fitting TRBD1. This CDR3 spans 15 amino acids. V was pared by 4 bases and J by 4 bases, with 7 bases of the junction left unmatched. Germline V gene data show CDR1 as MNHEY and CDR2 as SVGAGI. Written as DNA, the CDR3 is TGTGCCAGCAGTTGCCAGGGCAGGGGGCCAGATACGCAGTATTTT. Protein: CASSCQGRGPDTQYF.

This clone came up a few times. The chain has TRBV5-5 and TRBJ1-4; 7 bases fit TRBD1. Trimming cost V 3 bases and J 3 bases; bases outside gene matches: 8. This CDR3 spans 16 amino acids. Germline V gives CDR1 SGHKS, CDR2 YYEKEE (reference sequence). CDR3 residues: CASSSQGQEANEKLFF. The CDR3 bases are TGTGCCAGCAGCTCACAGGGGCAAGAGGCTAATGAAAAACTGTTTTTT.

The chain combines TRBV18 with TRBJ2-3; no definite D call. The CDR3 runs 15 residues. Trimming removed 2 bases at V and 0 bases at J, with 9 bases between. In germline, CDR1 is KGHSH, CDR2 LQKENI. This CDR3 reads CASSPVPGSTDTQYF. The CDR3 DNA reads TGTGCCAGCTCACCAGTTCCGGGTAGCACAGATACGCAGTATTTT.

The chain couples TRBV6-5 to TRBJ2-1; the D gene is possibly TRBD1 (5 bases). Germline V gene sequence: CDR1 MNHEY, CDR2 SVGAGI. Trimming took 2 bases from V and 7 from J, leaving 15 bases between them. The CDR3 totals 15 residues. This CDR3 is CASSYVGALGNEQFF. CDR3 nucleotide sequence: TGTGCCAGCAGTTACGTAGGGGCCCTTGGGAATGAGCAGTTCTTC.

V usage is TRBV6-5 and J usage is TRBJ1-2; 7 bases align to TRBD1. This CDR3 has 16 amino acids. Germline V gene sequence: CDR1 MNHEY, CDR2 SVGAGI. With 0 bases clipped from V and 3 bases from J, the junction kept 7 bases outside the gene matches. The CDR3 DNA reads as TGTGCCAGCAGTTACTCGCCGACAGGGATGGACTATGGCTACACCTTC. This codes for CASSYSPTGMDYGYTF.

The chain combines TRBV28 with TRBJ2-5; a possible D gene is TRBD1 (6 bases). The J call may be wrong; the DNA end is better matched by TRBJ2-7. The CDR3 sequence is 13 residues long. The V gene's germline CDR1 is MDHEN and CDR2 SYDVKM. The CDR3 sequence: CASSFPGVYEQYF. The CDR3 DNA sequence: TGTGCCAGCAGTTTTCCAGGGGTCTACGAGCAGTACTTC.